This T cell receptor beta chain comes out of a study of T-cell memory formation after mild COVID-19. There are 16 residues in the CDR3. The V gene lost 4 bases and the J gene lost 7 bases, with 20 bases spanning the gap. Germline V CDR1 and CDR2: SGDLS, YYNGEE. A single record per CDR3 protein comes from TCRdb applying MiXCR to the 5' RACE reads. Of about 450,000 distinct CDR3 sequences listed, 23% were seen once; the top ten hold around 13%. This clonotype was observed many times. The TCR comes from an adult woman who had mild COVID-19 (a few samples of this study predate the infection). Cell type and time point are not known. The chain couples TRBV9 to TRBJ2-2, with TRBD1 as a possible D gene (6 bases). Sequencing was performed on PBMCs or a T cell subset sorted from them (not recorded which). This CDR3 is CASSPRVVGGSGELFF. In DNA, the CDR3 is TGTGCCAGCAGCCCTAGGGTAGTTGGGGGCAGCGGGGAGCTGTTTTTT.